The clone carrying this T cell receptor (beta chain) occurred a few times. The antigen remains unidentified. This specimen comes from a study of identical twins. Notes on the study in general: The more abundant beta clonotypes in cord blood had fewer insertions, and memory repertoires did not show this. The presence of invariant MAIT and iNKT cells could partly confound analyses of zero-insertion sequences. Among monozygotic twins, out-of-frame TCR alpha sharing exceeded what models predicted.

From the 5' RACE reads, TCRdb called clonotypes with MiXCR, one entry per CDR3 protein. This sample yields 400,000 or so distinct CDR3 sequences, of which about 10% are seen a single time; over 7% belongs to the top ten. V was cut by 6 bases and J by 0 bases, with 6 bases left in between. CDR3 length equals 12 residues. Germline V lookup: CDR1 SQVTM, CDR2 ANQGSEA. Only healthy Caucasians were enrolled as donors. The source material was naive T cells sorted from blood. This TCR came from a woman between 45 and 65 years old in good health. The V gene is TRBV29-1, the J gene TRBJ1-5; no definite D call. The CDR3 bases are TGCAGCGTCTCAGCTAGCAATCAGCCCCAGCATTTT. This codes for CSVSASNQPQHF.